The TCR beta chain described here comes from a study of blood T cell repertoires in COVID-19. Study in general: Acute-phase and convalescent COVID-19 samples originated in the United States, Italy and Spain. In each case, the material was cDNA or gDNA derived from T cells, B-cell-depleted T cells, or PBMCs.

Source study methods: Reference gene primer amplification yielded estimated nucleated cell counts. Data came from immunoSEQ multiplex PCR; TCRdb stores just in-frame clones and leaves some out. That table supplies the V and J calls and clone size; D and trimming were determined from the DNA. The sample gives about 220,000 clones, roughly 84% of which show up once; 2% to 2.5% is in the top ten. This CDR3 region has 16 residues. CDR1 and CDR2 from the germline V gene are SGHRS and YFSETQ. The trim removed 4 bases at V and 3 bases at J, leaving 4 bases unmatched. The rearrangement joins TRBV5-1 to TRBJ2-5, with 15 bases lining up with TRBD2. Input material: peripheral blood. The receptor's source is a woman aged 55-70 years with acute or convalescent COVID-19. The CDR3 is CASSRGLAGGEETQYF. DNA for the CDR3: TGCGCCAGCAGCAGGGGACTAGCGGGGGGCGAAGAGACCCAGTACTTC.